These 32 T cell receptor beta chains share one sample of origin, sequenced in a study of blood T cell repertoires in COVID-19. Libraries were prepared by immunoSEQ multiplex PCR; TCRdb keeps only in-frame clonotypes and omits some of them. The sample includes around 190,000 clones, roughly 84% of them seen just once. The sequencing sample was made of PBMCs or T cells enriched from blood (not recorded which). The receptors shown here come from a woman in her thirties who had been exposed to COVID-19.

The rearrangement joins TRBV5-1 to TRBJ1-2; the D gene is possibly TRBD1 (6 bases). Germline V gene data show CDR1 as SGHRS and CDR2 as YFSETQ. The CDR3 runs 13 residues. V lost 4 bases and J lost 5, with 12 bases in between. The CDR3 region has the DNA TGCGCCAGCAGCCTGGACAGTGTATATGGCTACACCTTC. It is translated as CASSLDSVYGYTF.

The chain joins TRBV12-5 to TRBJ2-1; 13 bases match TRBD2. Germline V lookup: CDR1 LGHNT, CDR2 FRNRAP. V was clipped by 6 bases and J by 1 base; unmatched bases: 3. CDR3 length: 16 residues. CDR3 in DNA: TGTGCTAGTGGGGGGACTAGCGGGGCGTCCTACAATGAGCAGTTCTTC. Its protein is CASGGTSGASYNEQFF.

The chain recombines TRBV10-2 with TRBJ2-5; D not resolved. V lost 1 base and J lost 2, with 11 bases in between. Looked up from germline, CDR1 is WSHSY and CDR2 is SAAADI. The CDR3 spans 15 residues. CDR3 coding DNA: TGCGCCAGCAGTGAGTGGCGGATACATCAAGAGACCCAGTACTTC. Its protein product is CASSEWRIHQETQYF.

The chain uses TRBV6-5 and TRBJ1-1; 7 nucleotides agree with TRBD1. Germline CDR1 and CDR2: MNHEY and SVGAGI. Unmatched junction bases numbered 4, after V lost 0 bases and J lost 3 bases. This CDR3 comprises 15 residues. The DNA for the CDR3 is TGTGCCAGCAGTTACTCCCGACAGGGACACACTGAAGCTTTCTTT. Translating it yields CASSYSRQGHTEAFF.

The chain recombines TRBV29-1 with TRBJ2-7, with D hard to call. CDR3 size: 14 residues. Deletions cut 3 bases from V and 0 bases from J, with 12 bases between. Germline-derived CDR1 and CDR2 are SQVTM and ANQGSEA. The CDR3 region is CSVDKLGSSYEQYF. In DNA, the CDR3 is TGCAGCGTTGATAAGCTCGGGTCCTCCTACGAGCAGTACTTC.

J is TRBJ2-1 and V is TRBV11-1; 8 bases agree with TRBD1. This CDR3 region has 15 residues. J was trimmed by 4 bases and V by 1 base; bases with no gene match: 3. Germline CDR1 is SGHAT and CDR2 is FQDESV (reference sequence). The CDR3 DNA follows: TGTGCCAGCAGCTTAGACAGGGGGGTTTACAATGAGCAGTTCTTC. Amino acids: CASSLDRGVYNEQFF.

The CDR3 is CASSHDKNEQYF. For the CDR3, the DNA is TGCGCCAGCAGCCACGACAAAAACGAGCAGTACTTC. The chain links TRBV4-1 to TRBJ2-7; D unclear. Germline assignment: CDR1 MGHRA and CDR2 YSYEKL. The CDR3 covers 12 residues. Trimming shortened V by 3 bases and J by 5 bases, and 8 bases separated the two germline ends.

In the case of this clone: Compared with germline, one end of the junction differs, possibly owing to a read error. The chain uses TRBV29-1 and TRBJ2-5; D not resolved. CDR1 is SQVTM and CDR2 is ANQGSEA in the germline V gene. The CDR3 has 10 residues. CDR3 residues: CSVASEAQYF. The CDR3 nucleotides are TGCAGCGTTGCTTCAGAGGCCCAGTACTTC. Filled out from reference TRBV29-1 and TRBJ2-5, the complete variable domain reads SAVISQKPSRDICQRGTSLTIQCQVDSQVTMMFWYRQQPGQSLTLIATANQGSEATYESGFVIDKFPISRPNLTFSTLTVSNMSPEDSSIYLCSVASEAQYFGPGTRLLVL.

The chain recombines TRBV19 with TRBJ1-5, with D maybe TRBD1 (6 bases). This CDR3 comprises 18 residues. The germline V gene encodes CDR1 LNHDA and CDR2 SQIVND (reference sequence). V shed 6 bases and J shed 3 bases, with 24 bases lying between them. The CDR3 region has the DNA TGTGCCAGTAGGCTGAATAACGACCAGACAGGCTTCAATCAGCCCCAGCATTTT. It encodes CASRLNNDQTGFNQPQHF. The full variable domain, completed using reference TRBV19 and TRBJ1-5, is DGGITQSPKYLFRKEGQNVTLSCEQNLNHDAMYWYRQDPGQGLRLIYYSQIVNDFQKGDIAEGYSVSREKKESFPLTVTSAQKNPTAFYLCASRLNNDQTGFNQPQHFGDGTRLSIL.

The J gene is TRBJ2-5, the V gene TRBV3-1 (or the pseudogene TRBV3-2), with TRBD2 matching 9 bases. Germline V gives CDR1 LGHDT, CDR2 YNNKEL (reference sequence). CDR3 size: 14 residues. V gave up 0 bases and J gave up 5 bases; unmatched junction bases: 1. The DNA for the CDR3 is TGTGCCAGCAGCCAAGATCTAGCGGGGGAGACCCAGTACTTC. This sequence encodes CASSQDLAGETQYF.

This chain joins TRBV10-2 and TRBJ2-3; maybe TRBD2 (7 bases). The germline CDR1 and CDR2 sequences are WSHSY and SAAADI. V shed 6 bases and J shed 4 bases, with 11 bases lying between them. The CDR3 contains 13 residues. In DNA, the CDR3 is TGCGCCAGCAGAGGGGGGGCGGCAGATACGCAGTATTTT. The encoded protein is CASRGGAADTQYF.

This clone showed up many times. The chain is built from TRBV7-9 and TRBJ1-1; D remains ambiguous. The CDR3 is 13 residues long. The V end was cut by 3 bases, the J end by 7 bases, with 12 bases between. The germline V gene encodes CDR1 SEHNR and CDR2 FQNEAQ (reference sequence). CDR3 nucleotide sequence: TGTGCCAGCAGCTTGACAACGGGAGTTGAAGCTTTCTTT. The encoded protein is CASSLTTGVEAFF.

This clone turned up a few times. The gene calls are TRBV24-1 and TRBJ2-7; possible D gene TRBD1, 6 bases. Germline loops: CDR1 KGHDR, CDR2 SFDVKD. V dropped 1 base and J dropped 2 bases, with 14 bases sitting between them. This CDR3 is built from 16 residues. CDR3 bases: TGTGCCACCAGTGATTTCGTGGCAGGGGAACCCTACGAGCAGTACTTC. Translated, it gives CATSDFVAGEPYEQYF.

J is TRBJ2-2 and V is TRBV19; D possibly corresponds to TRBD1 (6 bases). Trimming took 5 bases from V and 3 from J, leaving 10 bases between them. Germline assignment: CDR1 LNHDA and CDR2 SQIVND (reference sequence). The CDR3 is made up of 14 amino acids. The CDR3 spells CASSYRADTGELFF. CDR3 in DNA: TGTGCCAGTAGTTACAGGGCCGACACCGGGGAGCTGTTTTTT. The full variable domain, completed using reference TRBV19 and TRBJ2-2, is DGGITQSPKYLFRKEGQNVTLSCEQNLNHDAMYWYRQDPGQGLRLIYYSQIVNDFQKGDIAEGYSVSREKKESFPLTVTSAQKNPTAFYLCASSYRADTGELFFGEGSRLTVL.

CDR3 protein: CASSSPGTGGYGYTF. DNA for the CDR3: TGTGCCAGCAGCTCTCCCGGGACAGGGGGCTATGGCTACACCTTC. V usage is TRBV5-6 and J usage is TRBJ1-2; TRBD1 matches 11 bases. V shed 3 bases, J shed 4 bases, and the junction held 5 bases outside the gene matches. CDR3 length equals 15 residues. Germline V CDR1 and CDR2: SGHDT, YYEEEE.

The chain carries TRBV7-6 and TRBJ2-7, with TRBD1 matching 7 bases. Germline lookup yields CDR1 SGHVS and CDR2 FNYEAQ. Trimming cost V 5 bases and J 3 bases; bases outside gene matches: 10. The length of the CDR3 is 15 residues. The CDR3 sequence: CASSETSGTVYEQYF. For the CDR3, the DNA is TGTGCCAGCAGCGAAACCTCCGGGACAGTCTACGAGCAGTACTTC.

This chain links TRBV5-4 with TRBJ2-5; D perhaps matches TRBD2 (5 bases). V was pared by 3 bases and J by 5 bases, with 17 bases between. Germline CDR1 SGHNT, CDR2 YYREEE (reference sequence). The CDR3 loop spans 15 amino acids. This CDR3 is CASSSLPGSSETQYF. The CDR3 DNA reads as TGTGCCAGCAGCTCACTACCCGGGTCTAGCGAGACCCAGTACTTC.

The count of this clone is one. The genes are TRBV5-1 and TRBJ1-4, with D unresolved. The CDR3 has 16 residues. The V end was cut by 0 bases, the J end by 3 bases, with 12 bases between. CDR1 is SGHRS, CDR2 YFSETQ, per germline. CDR3 sequence: CASSLDSNTANEKLFF. DNA for the CDR3: TGCGCCAGCAGCTTGGACAGCAACACGGCTAATGAAAAACTGTTTTTT.

This sequence joins TRBV3-1 (or the pseudogene TRBV3-2) and TRBJ1-2, with 8 nucleotides matching TRBD1. After removal of 1 base from V and 3 bases from J, the junction contained 13 bases not matched to a gene. Germline-derived CDR1 and CDR2 are LGHDT and YNNKEL (reference sequence). The CDR3 spans 18 residues. This CDR3 reads CASSQAPSGTGDHYGYTF. The CDR3 region has the DNA TGTGCCAGCAGCCAAGCTCCCTCCGGGACAGGTGACCACTATGGCTACACCTTC.

This clone was found a few times. The rearrangement uses TRBV30 and TRBJ1-3; D is undetermined. Per the germline V gene, CDR1 is GTSNPN and CDR2 is SVGIG (reference sequence). CDR3 length: 15 amino acids. V was trimmed by 0 bases and J by 2 bases, leaving 11 bases between them. The CDR3 is CAWSVSGRAGNTIYF. Written as DNA, the CDR3 is TGTGCCTGGAGTGTATCCGGTAGAGCTGGAAACACCATATATTTT.

This clone was seen a single time. The rearrangement uses TRBV6-2 or TRBV6-3 and TRBJ2-2; 10 bases agree with TRBD1. The CDR3 has 15 residues. Germline values: CDR1 MNHEY, CDR2 SVGEGT. J lost 8 bases, V lost 5 bases, and 8 bases had no gene match. The CDR3 region is CASSPRDRGTGELFF. In nucleotides, the CDR3 is TGTGCCAGCAGTCCCCGGGACAGGGGAACGGGGGAGCTGTTTTTT.

This clone has ten or more counts. V and J are TRBV3-1 (or the pseudogene TRBV3-2) and TRBJ1-2; TRBD1 is a possible D gene (6 bases). Trimming removed 4 bases at V and 4 bases at J, with 19 bases between. The CDR3 is 16 residues long. Germline values: CDR1 LGHDT, CDR2 YNNKEL (reference sequence). The CDR3 protein is CASSPQPTQGPYGYTF. The CDR3 DNA follows: TGTGCCAGCAGCCCCCAGCCCACACAGGGTCCCTATGGCTACACCTTC.

The genes are TRBV19 and TRBJ1-1, with 9 nucleotides matching TRBD1. CDR1 is LNHDA and CDR2 is SQIVND in the germline V gene (reference sequence). The CDR3 length is 15 residues. The ends lost 11 bases at V and 3 bases at J; junction bases unmatched: 13. For the CDR3, the DNA is TGTGCCGCTAAGGGAGGACAGGGGTTTTACACTGAAGCTTTCTTT. Protein sequence: CAAKGGQGFYTEAFF.

The chain carries TRBV6-5 and TRBJ1-2, with 12 positions matching TRBD1. CDR1 is MNHEY, CDR2 SVGAGI, per germline. The V segment lost 11 bases and the J segment 4 bases; nucleotides outside the gene matches: 11. The CDR3 totals 15 residues. The CDR3, as DNA: TGTGCCGAGGGGGACAGGGGGCGAACTGGCTATGGCTACACCTTC. Residues: CAEGDRGRTGYGYTF.

This rearrangement joins TRBV11-2 to TRBJ1-6, with D maybe TRBD1 (5 bases). Germline-derived CDR1 and CDR2 are SGHAT and FQNNGV. The V end lost 1 base, the J end lost 3 bases, and 10 bases lay between the germline ends. This CDR3 has 16 residues. DNA for the CDR3: TGTGCCAGCAGCTTAGCGGAGGGGTACTATAATTCACCCCTCCACTTT. This gives the protein CASSLAEGYYNSPLHF. Supplemented by reference TRBV11-2 and TRBJ1-6, the full variable domain reads EAGVAQSPRYKIIEKRQSVAFWCNPISGHATLYWYQQILGQGPKLLIQFQNNGVVDDSQLPKDRFSAERLKGVDSTLKIQPAKLEDSAVYLCASSLAEGYYNSPLHFGNGTRLTVT.

The genes are TRBV12-5 and TRBJ2-5, with D possibly being TRBD2 (6 bases). CDR3 length equals 10 residues. CDR1 is LGHNT and CDR2 is FRNRAP in the germline V gene. Trimming took 4 bases from V and 9 from J, leaving 6 bases between them. For the CDR3, the DNA is TGTGCTAGTGGTTGGGGGGCCCAGTACTTC. It encodes CASGWGAQYF.

This chain connects TRBV10-3 to TRBJ2-3; 9 bases align to TRBD2. The length of the CDR3 is 15 residues. Germline V lookup: CDR1 ENHRY, CDR2 SYGVKD. The V segment lost 0 bases and the J segment 7 bases; nucleotides outside the gene matches: 5. The CDR3 DNA follows: TGTGCCATCAGTGAGTCGGGAGCGGGGGGTCATACGCAGTATTTT. This codes for CAISESGAGGHTQYF.

This sequence joins TRBV15 and TRBJ2-7; TRBD2 agrees at 7 bases. Germline CDR1 reads LNHNV; CDR2 reads YYDKDF (reference sequence). CDR3 length: 13 amino acids. V was pared by 5 bases and J by 4 bases, with 5 bases of the junction left unmatched. DNA of the CDR3: TGTGCCACCAGCGTCCGGCGGGGGTACGAGCAGTACTTC. It specifies CATSVRRGYEQYF.

The rearrangement joins TRBV2 to TRBJ2-3; D is unclear. CDR3 size: 10 residues. Germline loops: CDR1 SNHLY, CDR2 FYNNEI. Trimming pared 8 bases from V and 2 bases from J, leaving 2 bases between. CDR3: CASYTDTQYF. The CDR3 DNA reads as TGTGCCAGCTACACAGATACGCAGTATTTT.

The chain joins TRBV19 to TRBJ1-1, with TRBD1 as a possible D gene (5 bases). Trimming cost V 6 bases and J 8 bases, with 10 bases left between them. In germline, CDR1 is LNHDA, CDR2 SQIVND (reference sequence). There are 11 residues in the CDR3. This CDR3 is CASSQNREAFF. CDR3 nucleotides: TGTGCCAGTAGCCAGAACAGGGAAGCTTTCTTT. The full variable domain, completed using reference TRBV19 and TRBJ1-1, is DGGITQSPKYLFRKEGQNVTLSCEQNLNHDAMYWYRQDPGQGLRLIYYSQIVNDFQKGDIAEGYSVSREKKESFPLTVTSAQKNPTAFYLCASSQNREAFFGQGTRLTVV.

The chain has TRBV18 and TRBJ2-3; no definite D call. Looked up from germline, CDR1 is KGHSH and CDR2 is LQKENI. The V and J ends lost 3 bases and 3 bases respectively, with 10 bases between them. The CDR3 totals 14 residues. The CDR3 DNA follows: TGTGCCAGCTCACCCTCCTTTCGGACAGATACGCAGTATTTT. It specifies CASSPSFRTDTQYF.

J is TRBJ2-5 and V is TRBV5-1; TRBD1 aligns across 8 bases. The CDR3 covers 14 residues. Germline CDR1 reads SGHRS; CDR2 reads YFSETQ. J gave up 7 bases and V 0 bases, and 5 bases lay outside the gene matches. The CDR3 spells CASSLVQGARTQYF. The DNA of the CDR3 is TGCGCCAGCAGCTTGGTTCAGGGGGCGAGGACCCAGTACTTC.